Here is one T cell receptor beta chain with its context. No antigen is known for it. The data are from a study of cytomegalovirus exposure and HLA in healthy donors. Study results and caveats: There were 160 or so TCR beta chains listed as cytomegalovirus-associated. Later, TCR association rates were found to vary by HLA locus, highest for DRB1 and lowest for HLA-C. Most TCR sequences were seen very rarely across donors, but some public TCRs occurred in many. It was likely that a cluster of highly shared sequence variants was a sequencing artifact.

The length of the CDR3 is 16 residues. After removal of 1 base from V and 2 bases from J, the junction contained 3 bases not matched to a gene. Germline assignment: CDR1 MNHEY and CDR2 SMNVEV (reference sequence). PCR primers comprised 60 Vbeta and 13 Jbeta primers. The method was immunoSEQ multiplex PCR; TCRdb's version includes in-frame clones alone and lacks a portion of them. The repertoire includes a few hundred thousand clones, around nine tenths of them detected once, and roughly 1.6% sits in the top ten. The chain combines TRBV27 with TRBJ2-2; 8 nucleotides agree with TRBD1. The sample taken for sequencing was PBMCs. The source is a girl aged 2 to 10 in good health and CMV-seronegative. CDR3 protein: CASSLYQGANTGELFF. In DNA form, the CDR3 reads TGTGCCAGCAGTTTATACCAGGGGGCAAACACCGGGGAGCTGTTTTTT.